Reported below is one TCR beta chain. The antigen is unknown. The data are from a study of post-analysis software for immune sequencing data. As for the study in general: Relapsing-remitting, secondary progressive and progressive-relapsing multiple sclerosis courses were included. Findings of the study overall: The five TRBV segments detected at higher frequency in patients than in controls included TRBV5-6, TRBV5-1 and TRBV20-1.

V lost 0 bases and J 4 bases, leaving 12 bases between the germline ends. Germline values: CDR1 SGHDN, CDR2 FVKESK. This CDR3 comprises 15 residues. TCR beta cDNA libraries had unique molecular identifiers. TCRdb independently ran MiXCR on the PCR reads; one entry per CDR3 protein. The table shows about 570,000 distinct CDR3 sequences, with 30% to 40% occurring only once. The clonotype comes from a girl between 2 and 17 years old with multiple sclerosis. The gene calls are TRBV14 and TRBJ1-2; D remains unclear. The specimen sequenced was blood. This CDR3 is CASSQDPQDLYGYTF. The CDR3 region has the DNA TGTGCCAGCAGCCAAGATCCCCAGGACCTCTATGGCTACACCTTC. Supplemented by reference TRBV14 and TRBJ1-2, the full variable domain reads EAGVTQFPSHSVIEKGQTVTLRCDPISGHDNLYWYRRVMGKEIKFLLHFVKESKQDESGMPNNRFLAERTGGTYSTLKVQPAELEDSGVYFCASSQDPQDLYGYTFGSGTRLTVV.